A selection of T cell receptor beta chains follows, all from one sample in a study of T cells in Graves' hyperthyroidism and ophthalmopathy. TCRdb recomputed calls from the multiplex PCR reads with MiXCR, one row per CDR3 protein. The top ten hold 12% to 15% of the sample, which has under 450,000 distinct CDR3 sequences, around 16% seen once. Sequencing input: blood. The receptors here all came from a woman between 18 and 29 years old with Graves' hyperthyroidism. Both conserved end residues are part of each CDR3. Fields, in order: clone size, V gene, J gene, D gene, CDR3 DNA, CDR3 protein. A D gene is named only where the DNA matches it firmly. Only part of the rows carry a size: once, few, many, or a class if the clone is expanded.

few	TRBV6-1	TRBJ2-3	TRBD2	TGTGCCAGCAGCCAAGCCGGGACTACCCGCACAGATACGCAGTATTTT	CASSQAGTTRTDTQYF
many	TRBV2	TRBJ1-1	.	TGTGCCAGCAGTGAAGTGGGGACTGAAGCTTTCTTT	CASSEVGTEAFF
.	TRBV3-1	TRBJ1-5	.	TGTGCCAGCAGCCAAGGAGAGGTTTATAGCAATCAGCCCCAGCATTTT	CASSQGEVYSNQPQHF
once	TRBV20-1	TRBJ2-7	TRBD2	TGCAGTGCTAGAGCCCCGTCTAGCGGGATATACGAGCAGTACTTC	CSARAPSSGIYEQYF
few	TRBV7-2	TRBJ1-2	.	TGTGCCAGCAGCTTAGGGCCCCGGGACAAGGTTGGCTATGGCTACACCTTC	CASSLGPRDKVGYGYTF
many	TRBV7-2	TRBJ2-1	.	TGTGCCAGCAGCTTAGCGATCGGGGGCTCCTACAATGAGCAGTTCTTC	CASSLAIGGSYNEQFF
many	TRBV6-1	TRBJ2-7	.	TGTGCCAGCAGTAGACAGGGATCGGCGGGGGCCCTCTACGAGCAGTACTTC	CASSRQGSAGALYEQYF
many	TRBV27	TRBJ2-1	.	TGTGCCAGCAGTGCTACAAAGGGGGTGAATGAGCAGTTCTTC	CASSATKGVNEQFF
few	TRBV2	TRBJ1-5	.	TGTGCCAGCAGTGACGACAGATTCTATAGCAATCAGCCCCAGCATTTT	CASSDDRFYSNQPQHF
many	TRBV6-5	TRBJ1-1	.	TGTGCCAGCAGTTACTCCGAGGACACTGAAGCTTTCTTT	CASSYSEDTEAFF
many	TRBV7-9	TRBJ2-7	.	TGTGCCAGCAGCTTAGCTAGGGATTACTCCTACGAGCAGTACTTC	CASSLARDYSYEQYF
many	TRBV24-1	TRBJ1-1	.	TGTGCCACCAGTGACCGAGGTACCCACACTGAAGCTTTCTTT	CATSDRGTHTEAFF
once	TRBV5-4	TRBJ2-7	TRBD2	TGTGCCAGCAGCGCGGGGGGGGCTCGGAACGAGCAGTACTTC	CASSAGGARNEQYF
many	TRBV18	TRBJ1-3	TRBD1	TGTGCCAGCTCACCTGACAGGGCTGGAAACACCATATATTTT	CASSPDRAGNTIYF
.	TRBV6-1	TRBJ2-7	.	TGTGCCAGCACCACAACTGGGGGGCACGAGCAGTACTTC	CASTTTGGHEQYF
many	TRBV5-1	TRBJ1-1	TRBD1	TGCGCCAGCAGCTGGACTGACAGGGGTGATAACACTGAAGCTTTCTTT	CASSWTDRGDNTEAFF
many	TRBV2	TRBJ2-1	.	TGTGCCAGCCGACCCGGGCAGGGGACCTACAATGAGCAGTTCTTC	CASRPGQGTYNEQFF
many	TRBV5-6	TRBJ2-1	TRBD2	TGTGCCAGCAGCTTGGGTCAGCGGGAGGGGGACAATGAGCAGTTCTTC	CASSLGQREGDNEQFF
few	TRBV14	TRBJ2-2	TRBD1	TGTGCCAGCAGCCAAGGGGACAGGGGCAACACCGGGGAGCTGTTTTTT	CASSQGDRGNTGELFF
many	TRBV6-2/TRBV6-3	TRBJ1-1	.	TGTGCCAGCAGTTACCGGCCGAACACTGAAGCTTTCTTT	CASSYRPNTEAFF
many	TRBV6-1	TRBJ1-5	.	TGTGCCAGCAGTCCCCTGGGCCCTGTGGGGGATCAGCCCCAGCATTTT	CASSPLGPVGDQPQHF
.	TRBV5-1	TRBJ2-1	.	TGCGCCAGCAGCCAGCGGAGCGTTATAGGAAATGAGCAGTTCTTC	CASSQRSVIGNEQFF
.	TRBV28	TRBJ1-5	.	TGTGCCAGCATCAATCCTAGGACGGGCAATCAGCCCCAGCATTTT	CASINPRTGNQPQHF
many	TRBV11-2	TRBJ1-1	.	TGTGCCAGCAGCTCCCCCAGGGAGGGCACTGAAGCTTTCTTT	CASSSPREGTEAFF
many	TRBV6-2/TRBV6-3	TRBJ2-6	.	TGTGCCAGTCGTAGGCAAGGGGCAACAGGGGCCAACGTCCTGACTTTC	CASRRQGATGANVLTF
many	TRBV18	TRBJ2-7	.	TGTGCCAGCTCCCCGGAGGGTGTCCAGCAGTACTTC	CASSPEGVQQYF
many	TRBV20-1	TRBJ2-1	.	TGCAGTGCTTGGGCCTCGAGGGGGTACAATGAGCAGTTCTTC	CSAWASRGYNEQFF
.	TRBV7-3	TRBJ2-1	.	TGTGCCAGCAGCTTAGAGGGGCTGACTGAGCAGTTCTTC	CASSLEGLTEQFF
few	TRBV7-8	TRBJ1-1	.	TGTGCCAGCTCATGGGGAGAGCTGAACACTGAAGCTTTCTTT	CASSWGELNTEAFF
many	TRBV20-1	TRBJ2-5	.	TGCAGTGCGGTATCGGCAGTGTACCAAGAGACCCAGTACTTC	CSAVSAVYQETQYF
many	TRBV7-9	TRBJ1-6	.	TGTGCCAGCAGCTTAGACGGGAAGAATTCACCCCTCCACTTT	CASSLDGKNSPLHF